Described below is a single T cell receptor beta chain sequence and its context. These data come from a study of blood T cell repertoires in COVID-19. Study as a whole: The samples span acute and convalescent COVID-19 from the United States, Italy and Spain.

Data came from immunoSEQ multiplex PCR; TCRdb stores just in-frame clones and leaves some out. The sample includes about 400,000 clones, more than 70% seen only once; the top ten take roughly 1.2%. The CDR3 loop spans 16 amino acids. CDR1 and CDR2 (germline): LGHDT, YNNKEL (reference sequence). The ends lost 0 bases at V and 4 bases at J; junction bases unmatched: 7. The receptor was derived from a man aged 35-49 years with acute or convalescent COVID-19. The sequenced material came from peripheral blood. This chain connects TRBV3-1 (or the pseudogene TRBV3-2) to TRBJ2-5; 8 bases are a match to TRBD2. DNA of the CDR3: TGTGCCAGCAGCCAAGATTCTCGGGGGGGCTCAGAGACCCAGTACTTC. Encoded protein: CASSQDSRGGSETQYF.